The 29 T cell receptor beta chains below were found in one sample sequenced in a study of T cells in Graves' hyperthyroidism and ophthalmopathy. Authors of the study amplified TCR beta CDR3 regions from RNA transcripts. With the HTBI primer set, the TCR CDR3 went through a first round of RT-PCR. TCRdb reprocessed the multiplex PCR reads via MiXCR and lists one record per CDR3 protein. The sample lists around 250,000 distinct CDR3 sequences; roughly 15% were seen once. The sequencing input was blood. The receptors stem from a woman aged 40 to 50 with Graves' hyperthyroidism that later progressed to Graves' ophthalmopathy.

This clonotype was counted at least ten times. The rearrangement links TRBV7-8 to TRBJ1-1, with 8 bases aligning to TRBD1. Per germline, CDR1 SGHVS and CDR2 FQNEAQ. The CDR3 is made up of 15 amino acids. J gave up 1 base and V 4 bases, and 5 bases lay outside the gene matches. CDR3 sequence: CASSSQGQANTEAFF. In DNA form, the CDR3 reads TGTGCCAGCAGCTCCCAGGGACAGGCGAACACTGAAGCTTTCTTT.

This clonotype was found many times. The chain joins TRBV28 to TRBJ2-3; 10 bases are shared with TRBD2. This CDR3 comprises 18 residues. Trimming cost V 1 base and J 5 bases; bases outside gene matches: 12. The germline CDR1 and CDR2 sequences are MDHEN and SYDVKM. Here the CDR3 DNA reads TGTGCCAGCAGTTTATATGGGGGGGTAGCGGGAGGAAGAGATACGCAGTATTTT. It yields the protein CASSLYGGVAGGRDTQYF.

This clonotype came up many times. The chain uses TRBV7-9 and TRBJ2-5; the D gene is possibly TRBD2 (6 bases). Trimming left V 5 bases short and J 5 bases short, with 27 bases between. Germline loops: CDR1 SEHNR, CDR2 FQNEAQ (reference sequence). This CDR3 spans 18 amino acids. The CDR3 nucleotides are TGTGCCAGCAGCCCAAAACTTTCTAGCGTTACGCAGTCGGAGACCCAGTACTTC. Translating it yields CASSPKLSSVTQSETQYF.

Details on this clonotype: Germline and junction disagree at one end, which may indicate a read error. This sequence joins TRBV7-9 and TRBJ2-7; tentative D call: TRBD2 (5 bases). The CDR3 is 13 amino acids. Germline loops: CDR1 SEHNR, CDR2 FQNEAQ (reference sequence). CDR3 nucleotides: TGTACCAGCAGCTTAGTAGGGAGAGGCGAGCAGTACTTC. It encodes CTSSLVGRGEQYF.

The chain carries TRBV5-8 and TRBJ1-2; D perhaps matches TRBD1 (5 bases). CDR1 SGHTS and CDR2 YDEGEE come from the germline V gene. This CDR3 spans 14 amino acids. The V and J ends lost 2 bases and 3 bases respectively, with 11 bases between them. The CDR3 sequence: CASSFQGWYYGYTF. DNA for the CDR3: TGTGCCAGCAGCTTTCAGGGATGGTACTATGGCTACACCTTC.

This clonotype has at least ten counts. The chain employs TRBV7-9 and TRBJ2-5; D remains ambiguous. The CDR3 length is 11 residues. The V and J ends lost 7 bases and 5 bases respectively, with 8 bases between them. Germline V CDR1 and CDR2: SEHNR, FQNEAQ (reference sequence). The CDR3 nucleotides are TGTGCCAGCATCAATGGGGAGACCCAGTACTTC. Its translation is CASINGETQYF.

V gene TRBV2 combines with J gene TRBJ1-1; TRBD1 is a possible D gene (5 bases). This CDR3 contains 14 residues. With 7 bases removed from V and 1 base from J, the gap between germline ends came to 13 bases. CDR1 and CDR2 (germline): SNHLY, FYNNEI. The CDR3 protein is CASTRGGTNTEAFF. The CDR3 DNA reads as TGTGCCAGCACCCGGGGGGGAACGAACACTGAAGCTTTCTTT.

This clonotype has ten or more counts. V is TRBV11-2 and J is TRBJ1-4, with D hard to call. This CDR3 has 15 amino acids. CDR1 and CDR2 from the germline V gene are SGHAT and FQNNGV. Trimming removed 1 base at V and 7 bases at J, with 13 bases between. The CDR3: CASSLGWGSGEKLFF. For the CDR3, the DNA is TGTGCCAGCAGCTTAGGTTGGGGTTCGGGTGAAAAACTGTTTTTT. The full variable domain, with the rest looked up from reference TRBV11-2 and TRBJ1-4, is EAGVAQSPRYKIIEKRQSVAFWCNPISGHATLYWYQQILGQGPKLLIQFQNNGVVDDSQLPKDRFSAERLKGVDSTLKIQPAKLEDSAVYLCASSLGWGSGEKLFFGSGTQLSVL.

This clonotype was detected many times. The chain employs TRBV25-1 and TRBJ2-1; TRBD2 might be the D (6 bases). The V gene's germline CDR1 is MGHDK and CDR2 SYGVNS. V dropped 4 bases and J dropped 1 base, with 8 bases sitting between them. The CDR3 has 14 amino acids. The CDR3 sequence: CASSVGGSYNEQFF. In DNA form, the CDR3 reads TGTGCCAGCAGTGTGGGGGGATCCTACAATGAGCAGTTCTTC.

This clonotype has a single count. The DNA for the CDR3 is TGTGCCAGCAGTTGGAGGGGGAATCAGCCCCAGCATTTT. Its protein product is CASSWRGNQPQHF. The chain joins TRBV12-3 or TRBV12-4 to TRBJ1-5, with a possible D match to TRBD1 (6 bases). CDR3 size: 13 residues. V was clipped by 4 bases and J by 4 bases, with 8 bases between them.

This clonotype was seen repeatedly, ten times or more. This chain uses TRBV6-1 with TRBJ1-2; D gene unclear. V dropped 2 bases and J dropped 5 bases, with 12 bases sitting between them. Germline CDR1 is MNHNS and CDR2 is SASEGT. There are 14 residues in the CDR3. For the CDR3, the DNA is TGTGCCAGCAGTGAATCCGGATTCGGGTATGGCTACACCTTC. Its protein product is CASSESGFGYGYTF.

This clonotype appeared many times. V and J are TRBV2 and TRBJ2-7; D is ambiguous. Trimming removed 2 bases from V and 0 bases from J, with 8 bases in between. The CDR3 totals 14 residues. Germline CDR1 is SNHLY and CDR2 is FYNNEI. The CDR3 is CASSELGTSYEQYF. The CDR3 nucleotides read TGTGCCAGCAGTGAACTGGGTACCTCCTACGAGCAGTACTTC.

The sample holds many counts of this clonotype. V and J are TRBV20-1 and TRBJ1-4; unclear D gene. This CDR3 is 13 amino acids long. Trimming shortened V by 3 bases and J by 6 bases, and 11 bases separated the two germline ends. Germline CDR1 is DFQATT and CDR2 is SNEGSKA (reference sequence). Here the CDR3 reads CSARDRGYEKLFF. The DNA for the CDR3 is TGCAGTGCTAGGGACCGGGGATATGAAAAACTGTTTTTT.

This clonotype was seen ten or more times. Compared with germline, one end of the junction differs, possibly owing to a read error. This rearrangement joins TRBV2 to TRBJ1-3, with TRBD1 identical over 9 bases. This CDR3 is built from 15 residues. CDR1 SNHLY and CDR2 FYNNEI come from the germline V gene. CDR3 sequence: CASSATQGAGNTIYF. The CDR3 region has the DNA TGTGCCAGCAGCGCGACACAGGGGGCTGGGAACACCATATATTTT.

The chain has TRBV5-6 and TRBJ2-7; 9 bases match TRBD1. The CDR3 covers 13 residues. Losses at the gene ends were 0 bases for V and 8 bases for J; bases not matched to a gene: 3. Germline CDR1 SGHDT, CDR2 YYEEEE. In nucleotides, the CDR3 is TGTGCCAGCAGCTTGGAGACAGGGGGTAAGCAGTACTTC. Translated, it gives CASSLETGGKQYF.

Concerning this clonotype itself: A clone one base away is much larger, so this may be a read error. The chain has TRBV2 and TRBJ1-2, with D uncertain. V gave up 2 bases and J gave up 6 bases, with 7 bases separating them. This CDR3 comprises 12 residues. Germline V gives CDR1 SNHLY, CDR2 FYNNEI. CDR3 amino acids: CASSEWENGYTF. The CDR3 bases are TGTGCCAGCAGTGAATGGGAAAATGGCTACACCTTC.

This clonotype was counted ten times or more. The CDR3 here is CASSYGTYEQYF. The CDR3 DNA reads TGTGCCAGCAGCTACGGGACCTACGAGCAGTACTTC. This chain joins TRBV11-2 and TRBJ2-7, with D possibly TRBD2 on 5 matching bases. Germline CDR1 reads SGHAT; CDR2 reads FQNNGV. The CDR3 is 12 amino acids. Trimming shortened V by 4 bases and J by 2 bases, and 6 bases separated the two germline ends. The variable domain in full, completed from reference TRBV11-2 and TRBJ2-7, reads EAGVAQSPRYKIIEKRQSVAFWCNPISGHATLYWYQQILGQGPKLLIQFQNNGVVDDSQLPKDRFSAERLKGVDSTLKIQPAKLEDSAVYLCASSYGTYEQYFGPGTRLTVT.

This rearrangement joins TRBV2 to TRBJ2-7, with 7 bases that match TRBD1. The CDR3 has 13 amino acids. The germline gives CDR1 SNHLY, CDR2 FYNNEI. J was trimmed by 6 bases and V by 5 bases; bases with no gene match: 7. CDR3 sequence reads: CASSRQGGFEQYF. The CDR3, as DNA: TGTGCCAGCAGTCGGCAAGGGGGCTTCGAGCAGTACTTC.

This clonotype was found many times. This chain connects TRBV11-2 to TRBJ1-3; D unclear. The V gene's germline CDR1 is SGHAT and CDR2 FQNNGV. There are 16 residues in the CDR3. V gave up 5 bases and J gave up 5 bases, with 19 bases separating them. The CDR3 is CASSPRLVQRRNTIYF. The CDR3 nucleotides are TGTGCCAGCAGCCCCCGACTGGTGCAGCGTAGAAACACCATATATTTT.

This clonotype has ten or more counts. The DNA of the CDR3 is TGTGCCAGCAGTTTAGGCACGAGGAATAATTCACCCCTCCACTTT. It specifies CASSLGTRNNSPLHF. The rearrangement uses TRBV12-3 or TRBV12-4 and TRBJ1-6; D gene unclear. With 1 base removed from V and 5 bases from J, the gap between germline ends came to 9 bases. The CDR3 is 15 amino acids.

This clonotype was counted at least ten times. This sequence joins TRBV20-1 and TRBJ2-7, with D possibly called TRBD1 or TRBD2 (5 bases each). The V end lost 6 bases, the J end lost 3 bases, and 18 bases lay between the germline ends. Germline-derived CDR1 and CDR2 are DFQATT and SNEGSKA (reference sequence). This CDR3 has 14 residues. The CDR3 DNA reads as TGCAGTGCCAGTCCGGGACGCTTCGACTACGAGCAGTACTTC. As protein: CSASPGRFDYEQYF.

This clonotype was detected ten times or more. The J gene is TRBJ1-5, the V gene TRBV6-1; D gene ambiguous. The CDR3 runs to 13 residues. The germline CDR1 and CDR2 sequences are MNHNS and SASEGT. V shed 5 bases and J shed 5 bases, with 10 bases lying between them. The CDR3 here is CASSRTDYQPQHF. Here the CDR3 DNA reads TGTGCCAGCAGTCGGACGGATTATCAGCCCCAGCATTTT.

About this clonotype: The junction shows a germline mismatch at one end, possibly a read error. The chain carries TRBV14 and TRBJ2-7; possibly TRBD1 for D (6 bases). In germline, CDR1 is SGHDN, CDR2 FVKESK. The CDR3 covers 17 residues. CDR3 DNA: TGTGGCAGCAGCCAATCCCGTCGTAGTAACAGGGACCACGAGCAGTACTTC. It specifies CGSSQSRRSNRDHEQYF.

V is TRBV20-1 and J is TRBJ2-3; 7 bases align to TRBD2. J lost 2 bases, V lost 1 base, and 3 bases had no gene match. There are 14 residues in the CDR3. Germline V gene sequence: CDR1 DFQATT, CDR2 SNEGSKA (reference sequence). The chain's CDR3 is CSARVGTTTDTQYF. The CDR3 bases are TGCAGTGCTAGAGTTGGGACTACCACAGATACGCAGTATTTT.

This clonotype was detected many times. The genes are TRBV12-3 or TRBV12-4 and TRBJ2-1; a possible D gene is TRBD2 (5 bases). V gave up 3 bases and J gave up 4 bases, with 7 bases separating them. This CDR3 is built from 13 residues. Here the CDR3 reads CASSFGDYNEQFF. The CDR3 nucleotides read TGTGCCAGCAGTTTCGGGGATTACAATGAGCAGTTCTTC.

This clonotype was seen ten or more times. The CDR3 bases are TGTGCCAGCAGACCGGGACTCCTAACAGATACGCAGTATTTT. This translates into CASRPGLLTDTQYF. V usage is TRBV11-2 and J usage is TRBJ2-3; perhaps TRBD2 as D (6 bases). The CDR3 spans 14 residues. In germline, CDR1 is SGHAT, CDR2 FQNNGV. V was clipped by 6 bases and J by 3 bases, with 13 bases between them.

The V gene is TRBV28, the J gene TRBJ1-2, with a weak D call TRBD1 (5 bases). The V gene's germline CDR1 is MDHEN and CDR2 SYDVKM. The length of the CDR3 is 15 residues. The V end was cut by 7 bases, the J end by 2 bases, with 17 bases between. The CDR3 DNA reads as TGTGCCAGCATTGAACCCGGGGGACCAAACTATGGCTACACCTTC. This gives the protein CASIEPGGPNYGYTF.

This clonotype came up many times. The chain carries TRBV2 and TRBJ2-2; 8 bases are a match to TRBD2. The CDR3 covers 17 residues. Trimming removed 11 bases from V and 0 bases from J; junction bases left unmatched: 14. The germline V gene has CDR1 SNHLY and CDR2 FYNNEI. CDR3 residues: CAGGASGLIANTGELFF. The CDR3 coding sequence is TGTGCCGGGGGGGCTAGCGGGCTTATCGCGAACACCGGGGAGCTGTTTTTT. The variable domain in full, with the rest retrieved from reference TRBV2 and TRBJ2-2, is EPEVTQTPSHQVTQMGQEVILRCVPISNHLYFYWYRQILGQKVEFLVSFYNNEISEKSEIFDDQFSVERPDGSNFTLKIRSTKLEDSAMYFCAGGASGLIANTGELFFGEGSRLTVL.

This clonotype came up many times. This chain connects TRBV11-2 to TRBJ2-7, with a tentative D call TRBD2 (5 bases). The CDR3 is made up of 14 amino acids. Per germline, CDR1 SGHAT and CDR2 FQNNGV. The V and J ends lost 5 bases and 2 bases respectively, with 13 bases between them. The CDR3 DNA is TGTGCCAGCAGCGGAGGCCTGAAACCCTACGAGCAGTACTTC. Translation: CASSGGLKPYEQYF.